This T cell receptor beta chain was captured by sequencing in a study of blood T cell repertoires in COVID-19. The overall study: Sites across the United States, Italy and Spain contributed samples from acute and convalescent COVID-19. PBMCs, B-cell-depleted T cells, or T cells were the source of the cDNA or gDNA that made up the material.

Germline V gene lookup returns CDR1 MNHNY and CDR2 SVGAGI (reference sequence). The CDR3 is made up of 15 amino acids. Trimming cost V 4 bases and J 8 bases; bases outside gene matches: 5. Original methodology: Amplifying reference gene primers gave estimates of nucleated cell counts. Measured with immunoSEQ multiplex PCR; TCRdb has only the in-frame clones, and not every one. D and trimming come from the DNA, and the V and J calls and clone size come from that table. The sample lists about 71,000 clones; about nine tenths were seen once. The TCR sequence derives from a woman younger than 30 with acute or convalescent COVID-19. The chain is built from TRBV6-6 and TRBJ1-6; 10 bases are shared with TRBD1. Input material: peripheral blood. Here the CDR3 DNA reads TGTGCCAGCAGTTCCCGGGACAGGGGTGATTCACCCCTCCACTTT. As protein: CASSSRDRGDSPLHF.